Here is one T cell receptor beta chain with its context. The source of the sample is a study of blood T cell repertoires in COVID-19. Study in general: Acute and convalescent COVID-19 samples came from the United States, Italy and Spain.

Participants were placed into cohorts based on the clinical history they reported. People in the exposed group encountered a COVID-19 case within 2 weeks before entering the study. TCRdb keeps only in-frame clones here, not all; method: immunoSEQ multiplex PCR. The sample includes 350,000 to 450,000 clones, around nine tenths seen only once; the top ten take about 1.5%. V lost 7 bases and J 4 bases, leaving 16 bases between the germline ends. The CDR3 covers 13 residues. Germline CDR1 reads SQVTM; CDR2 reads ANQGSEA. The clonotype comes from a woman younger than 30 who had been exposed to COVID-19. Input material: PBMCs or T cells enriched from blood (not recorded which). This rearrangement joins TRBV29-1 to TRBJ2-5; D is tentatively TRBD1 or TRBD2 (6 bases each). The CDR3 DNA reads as TGCAGCGAGGGGGGACAATTGGGAGAGACCCAGTACTTC. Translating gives CSEGGQLGETQYF.